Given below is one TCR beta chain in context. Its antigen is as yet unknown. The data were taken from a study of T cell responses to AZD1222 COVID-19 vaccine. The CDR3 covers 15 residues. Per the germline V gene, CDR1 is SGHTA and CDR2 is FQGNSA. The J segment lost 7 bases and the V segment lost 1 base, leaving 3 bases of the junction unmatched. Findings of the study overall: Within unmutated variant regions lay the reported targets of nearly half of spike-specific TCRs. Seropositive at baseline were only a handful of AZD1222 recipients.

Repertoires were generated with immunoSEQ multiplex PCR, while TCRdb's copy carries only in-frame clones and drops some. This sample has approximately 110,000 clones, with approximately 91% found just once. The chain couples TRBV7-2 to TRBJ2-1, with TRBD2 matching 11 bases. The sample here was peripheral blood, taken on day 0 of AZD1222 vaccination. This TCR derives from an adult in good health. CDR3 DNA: TGTGCCAGCAGCTTAGGTAGCGGGAGGGCTAATGAGCAGTTCTTC. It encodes CASSLGSGRANEQFF.